This TCR beta chain comes out of a study of blood T cell repertoires in COVID-19. On the study more broadly: Sites across the United States, Italy and Spain contributed samples from acute and convalescent COVID-19.

This CDR3 has 15 amino acids. V lost 1 base, J lost 6 bases, and 6 bases stayed unmatched. Looked up from germline, CDR1 is SGHNT and CDR2 is YENEEA. Cohort allocation depended upon clinical history that participants reported. Per the study methods: Estimation of nucleated cell counts was performed using reference gene primer amplification. Assay: immunoSEQ multiplex PCR; the TCRdb copy retains only in-frame clones and omits some. V, J and clone size reflect that table, while D and trimming were determined from the DNA. The data hold about 370,000 clones, with around 87% observed a single time. The TCR comes from a man between 18 and 29 years old who had recovered from COVID-19. Sequenced material: PBMCs or T cells enriched from blood (not recorded which). The genes are TRBV11-3 and TRBJ2-7; 10 positions agree with TRBD1. The chain's CDR3 is CASSLAGTGVLEQYF. The CDR3 DNA sequence: TGTGCCAGCAGCTTAGCCGGGACAGGGGTTCTCGAGCAGTACTTC.